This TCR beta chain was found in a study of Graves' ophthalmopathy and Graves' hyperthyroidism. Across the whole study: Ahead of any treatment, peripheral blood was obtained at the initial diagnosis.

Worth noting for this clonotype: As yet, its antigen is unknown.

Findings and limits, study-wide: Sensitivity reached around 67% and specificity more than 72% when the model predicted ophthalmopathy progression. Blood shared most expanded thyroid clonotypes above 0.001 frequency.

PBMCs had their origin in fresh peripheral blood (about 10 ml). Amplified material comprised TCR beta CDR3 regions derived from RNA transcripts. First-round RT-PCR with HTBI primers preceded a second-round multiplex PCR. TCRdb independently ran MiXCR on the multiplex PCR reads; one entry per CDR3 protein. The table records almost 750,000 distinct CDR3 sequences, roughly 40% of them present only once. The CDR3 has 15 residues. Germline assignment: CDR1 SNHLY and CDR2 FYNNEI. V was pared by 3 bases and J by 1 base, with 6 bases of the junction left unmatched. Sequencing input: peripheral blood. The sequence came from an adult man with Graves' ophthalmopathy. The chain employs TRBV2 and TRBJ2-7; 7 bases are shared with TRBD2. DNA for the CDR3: TGTGCCAGCAGTGAGGCGGGGGTGAGGTCCTACGAGCAGTACTTC. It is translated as CASSEAGVRSYEQYF. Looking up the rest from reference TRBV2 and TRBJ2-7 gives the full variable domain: EPEVTQTPSHQVTQMGQEVILRCVPISNHLYFYWYRQILGQKVEFLVSFYNNEISEKSEIFDDQFSVERPDGSNFTLKIRSTKLEDSAMYFCASSEAGVRSYEQYFGPGTRLTVT.